This T cell receptor beta chain was captured in a study of shared T cell receptors in the human thymus. V lost 2 bases, J lost 2 bases, and 17 bases lay in between. The germline gives CDR1 MNHEY, CDR2 SMNVEV (reference sequence). The CDR3 is 17 residues long. Some clones are missing from TCRdb's copy, which holds only in-frame ones; the method was immunoSEQ multiplex PCR. The sample records hundreds of thousands of clones, roughly 90% being singletons. The sample was also reused in another study, on human thymus T cells. In that study: Thymus tissue was removed during corrective cardiac surgery. Thymic and blood repertoires seemed to show skewed V and J gene use.

Sequencing was done on a sample of thymocytes. The chain uses TRBV27 and TRBJ2-3, with a tentative D call TRBD2 (7 bases). The sequence was collected from a boy younger than two with a congenital heart defect. In DNA, the CDR3 is TGTGCCAGCAGTTTACGTGGGGAGGGGGAGGACACAGATACGCAGTATTTT. Protein sequence: CASSLRGEGEDTDTQYF.